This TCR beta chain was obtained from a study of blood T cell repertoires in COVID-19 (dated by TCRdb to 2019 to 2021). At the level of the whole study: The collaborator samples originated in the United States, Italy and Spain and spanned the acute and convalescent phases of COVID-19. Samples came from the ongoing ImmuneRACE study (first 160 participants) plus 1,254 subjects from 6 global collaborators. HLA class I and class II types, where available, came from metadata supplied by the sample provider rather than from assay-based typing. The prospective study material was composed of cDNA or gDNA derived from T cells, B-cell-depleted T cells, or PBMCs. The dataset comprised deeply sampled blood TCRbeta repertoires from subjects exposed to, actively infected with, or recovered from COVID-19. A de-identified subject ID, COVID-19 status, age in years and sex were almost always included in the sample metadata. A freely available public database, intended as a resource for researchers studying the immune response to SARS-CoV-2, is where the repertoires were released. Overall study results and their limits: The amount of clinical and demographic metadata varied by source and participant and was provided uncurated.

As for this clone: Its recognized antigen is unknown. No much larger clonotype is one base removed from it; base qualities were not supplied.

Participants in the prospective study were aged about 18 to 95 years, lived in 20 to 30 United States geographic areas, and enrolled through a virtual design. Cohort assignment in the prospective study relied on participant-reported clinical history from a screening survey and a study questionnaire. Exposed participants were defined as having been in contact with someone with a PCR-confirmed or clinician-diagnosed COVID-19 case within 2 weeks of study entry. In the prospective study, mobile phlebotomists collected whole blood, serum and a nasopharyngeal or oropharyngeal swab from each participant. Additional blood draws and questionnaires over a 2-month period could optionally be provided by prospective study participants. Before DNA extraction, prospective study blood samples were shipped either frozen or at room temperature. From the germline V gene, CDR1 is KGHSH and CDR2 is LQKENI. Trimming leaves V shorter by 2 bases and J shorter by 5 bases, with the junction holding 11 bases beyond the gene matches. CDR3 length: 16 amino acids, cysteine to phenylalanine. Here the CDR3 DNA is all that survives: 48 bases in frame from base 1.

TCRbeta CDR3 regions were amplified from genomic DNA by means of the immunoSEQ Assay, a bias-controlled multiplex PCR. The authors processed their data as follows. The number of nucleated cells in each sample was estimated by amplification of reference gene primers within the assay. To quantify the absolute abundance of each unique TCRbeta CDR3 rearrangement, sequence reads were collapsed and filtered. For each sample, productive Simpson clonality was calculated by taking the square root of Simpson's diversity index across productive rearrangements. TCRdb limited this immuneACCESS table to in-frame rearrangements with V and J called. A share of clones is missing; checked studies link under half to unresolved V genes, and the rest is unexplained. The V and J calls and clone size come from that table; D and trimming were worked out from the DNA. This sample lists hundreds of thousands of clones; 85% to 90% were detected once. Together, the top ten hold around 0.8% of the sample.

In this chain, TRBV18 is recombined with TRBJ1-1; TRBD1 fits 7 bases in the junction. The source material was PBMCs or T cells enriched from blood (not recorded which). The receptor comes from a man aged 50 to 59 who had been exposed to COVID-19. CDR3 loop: CASSPKTGTVFTEAFF. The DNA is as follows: TGTGCCAGCTCACCAAAGACCGGGACAGTTTTTACTGAAGCTTTCTTT.